The TCR beta chain described here comes from a study of CD8 T cells in Susac syndrome. The CDR3 totals 17 residues. Germline CDR1 is PRHDT and CDR2 is FYEKMQ (reference sequence). With V trimmed by 0 bases and J by 0 bases, 4 bases remained unmatched. CD8+ and CD4+ T cells circulating in blood were sequenced for TCR beta. The study used healthy donors as controls matched for age and sex. TEMRA cells were FACS-enriched, and CD8+ and CD4+ T cells were isolated negatively. With random hexamers, reverse transcription was performed on roughly 0.5 to 1 ug of RNA. A single record per CDR3 protein comes from TCRdb applying MiXCR to the immunoSEQ multiplex PCR reads. Of about 200,000 distinct CDR3 sequences listed, about 95% were seen once; the top ten hold 0.1%.

The sequence was collected from a human donor in good health. The gene calls are TRBV13 and TRBJ1-5; 8 positions agree with TRBD1. Source material: CD4+ T cells from PBMCs. The CDR3 nucleotides read TGTGCCAGCAGCTTAGGTACAGGGGGGAATAGCAATCAGCCCCAGCATTTT. Its translation: CASSLGTGGNSNQPQHF.